The entry that follows covers one T cell receptor (beta chain) sequence. Antigen specificity is unknown. This sample is drawn from a study of T-cell memory formation after mild COVID-19. Study-level background: Most TCR clusters belonged to a single donor. The study, taken as a whole, reports: Mainly in CM and EM were contracting CD4+ clones; CD8+ were in EMRA. Several responding clones turned up in pre-infection memory, indicating that cross-reactive memory may have taken part. There was a balanced CD4/CD8 profile in clones contracting day 15 to 85, and later expanders leaned CD4+.

The germline V and J ends were trimmed by 5 bases and 1 base, with 10 bases remaining between them. Germline CDR1 reads KGHDR; CDR2 reads SFDVKD. The CDR3 spans 14 residues. TCRdb recomputed calls from the 5' RACE reads with MiXCR, one row per CDR3 protein. The data show around 110,000 distinct CDR3 sequences, around 12% seen once. Source material: PBMCs or a T cell subset sorted from them (not recorded which). The chain employs TRBV24-1 and TRBJ1-1; D might be TRBD1 (6 bases). The origin of this receptor is an adult woman who had mild COVID-19 (a few samples of this study predate the infection). Cell type and time point are not known. The CDR3 sequence is CATSGRQENTEAFF. The CDR3 DNA reads TGTGCCACCAGTGGGAGACAGGAGAACACTGAAGCTTTCTTT.